Presented here are 13 T cell receptor beta chains from one specimen sequenced in a study of TIL therapy for anti-PD-1-resistant metastatic lung cancer. The libraries were made with immunoSEQ v3. Profiling relied on immunoSEQ multiplex PCR, and the TCRdb table lists in-frame clones only, not all of them. The sample holds tens of thousands of clones; just over 85% are singletons and the top ten take approximately 5%. Time point given: pre-treatment sample, taken before nivolumab and TIL therapy. Sample: blood, taken at baseline. The receptors shown here come from a person aged 30 to 80 with non-small cell lung cancer.

The rearrangement joins TRBV27 to TRBJ2-1; D is ambiguous. V was trimmed by 5 bases and J by 4 bases, leaving 12 bases between them. Germline loops: CDR1 MNHEY, CDR2 SMNVEV (reference sequence). CDR3 length: 14 residues. CDR3 sequence: CASSPHDTYNEQFF. Written as DNA, the CDR3 is TGTGCCAGCAGTCCCCATGACACATACAATGAGCAGTTCTTC.

The chain carries TRBV4-3 and TRBJ2-2, with 8 bases aligning to TRBD2. Germline CDR1 and CDR2: LGHNA and YSLEER. After removal of 4 bases from V and 7 bases from J, the junction contained 5 bases not matched to a gene. The CDR3 is made up of 14 amino acids. CDR3 region: CASSRAGAGGELFF. CDR3 in DNA: TGCGCCAGCAGCCGAGCGGGGGCCGGCGGGGAGCTGTTTTTT.

This clone was recorded only once. The chain uses TRBV28 and TRBJ1-3, with D unclear. Trimming pared 6 bases from V and 1 base from J, leaving 4 bases between. The germline CDR1 and CDR2 sequences are MDHEN and SYDVKM. The length of the CDR3 is 12 residues. The CDR3 loop reads CASSLSGNTIYF. In DNA, the CDR3 is TGTGCCAGCAGCCTGTCTGGAAACACCATATATTTT.

V gene TRBV5-1 combines with J gene TRBJ1-1, with D perhaps TRBD1 (5 bases). Germline V lookup: CDR1 SGHRS, CDR2 YFSETQ. The CDR3 consists of 13 residues. Trimming left V 5 bases short and J 3 bases short, with 11 bases between. The CDR3 DNA is TGCGCCAGCAGTTTTGGGGGTCACACTGAAGCTTTCTTT. This codes for CASSFGGHTEAFF.

The V and J genes are TRBV2 and TRBJ1-1; D may be TRBD1 (5 bases). The germline V gene encodes CDR1 SNHLY and CDR2 FYNNEI. This CDR3 is 14 amino acids long. V was clipped by 4 bases and J by 3 bases, with 12 bases between them. In DNA form, the CDR3 reads TGTGCCAGCAGTGGAGAGGGGTGGGACACTGAAGCTTTCTTT. Translation: CASSGEGWDTEAFF. Based on the CDR3 plus reference TRBV2 and TRBJ1-1, the full variable domain is EPEVTQTPSHQVTQMGQEVILRCVPISNHLYFYWYRQILGQKVEFLVSFYNNEISEKSEIFDDQFSVERPDGSNFTLKIRSTKLEDSAMYFCASSGEGWDTEAFFGQGTRLTVV.

This clone was found once. V usage is TRBV2 and J usage is TRBJ2-2; 10 bases align to TRBD1. Germline V gene data show CDR1 as SNHLY and CDR2 as FYNNEI. The CDR3 extends over 15 amino acids. Unmatched junction bases numbered 7, after V lost 4 bases and J lost 8 bases. DNA of the CDR3: TGTGCCAGCAGTGGGGGACAGGGGAGATCGGGGGAGCTGTTTTTT. This encodes CASSGGQGRSGELFF. Supplemented by reference TRBV2 and TRBJ2-2, the full variable domain reads EPEVTQTPSHQVTQMGQEVILRCVPISNHLYFYWYRQILGQKVEFLVSFYNNEISEKSEIFDDQFSVERPDGSNFTLKIRSTKLEDSAMYFCASSGGQGRSGELFFGEGSRLTVL.

J is TRBJ2-3 and V is TRBV5-4; perhaps TRBD2 as D (7 bases). The V end was cut by 6 bases, the J end by 2 bases, with 22 bases between. CDR3 length: 17 amino acids. The germline V gene encodes CDR1 SGHNT and CDR2 YYREEE (reference sequence). The DNA of the CDR3 is TGTGCCAGCAAACCCGACCTCCGGGGGGCAGCCACAGATACGCAGTATTTT. Amino acids: CASKPDLRGAATDTQYF. The full variable domain, rest sourced from reference TRBV5-4 and TRBJ2-3, is ETGVTQSPTHLIKTRGQQVTLRCSSQSGHNTVSWYQQALGQGPQFIFQYYREEENGRGNFPPRFSGLQFPNYSSELNVNALELDDSALYLCASKPDLRGAATDTQYFGPGTRLTVL.

The CDR3 loop is CSASKREGSDTQYF. The CDR3 nucleotides are TGCAGTGCTAGTAAGCGGGAGGGATCAGATACGCAGTATTTT. The chain links TRBV20-1 to TRBJ2-3, with 10 bases that match TRBD2. Losses at the gene ends were 3 bases for V and 4 bases for J; bases not matched to a gene: 4. The CDR3 runs 14 residues. CDR1 and CDR2 (germline): DFQATT, SNEGSKA (reference sequence).

This chain uses TRBV30 with TRBJ2-6; D might be TRBD1 (6 bases). Germline assignment: CDR1 GTSNPN and CDR2 SVGIG (reference sequence). The CDR3 has 15 amino acids. The ends were cut back, 6 bases at V and 0 bases at J, with 12 bases in the middle. The CDR3 here is CACRQVSSGANVLTF. The CDR3 coding sequence is TGTGCCTGTCGACAGGTCAGCTCTGGGGCCAACGTCCTGACTTTC. The full variable domain, in which reference TRBV30 and TRBJ2-6 provide the parts outside the CDR3, is SQTIHQWPATLVQPVGSPLSLECTVEGTSNPNLYWYRQAAGRGLQLLFYSVGIGQISSEVPQNLSASRPQDRQFILSSKKLLLSDSGFYLCACRQVSSGANVLTFGAGSRLTVL.

This clone was seen more than once but under ten times. The chain employs TRBV9 and TRBJ2-2; 11 bases are shared with TRBD2. This CDR3 is 21 amino acids long. CDR1 is SGDLS, CDR2 YYNGEE, per germline. V shed 0 bases and J 0 bases; nucleotides not matched to a gene: 13. CDR3 DNA sequence: TGTGCCAGCAGCGTAGAAAGGCTAGCGGGAGGCCCGTTCGCGAACACCGGGGAGCTGTTTTTT. It encodes CASSVERLAGGPFANTGELFF.

This clone was picked up a small number of times. The rearrangement uses TRBV7-9 and TRBJ1-1, with unresolved D. The germline V gene has CDR1 SEHNR and CDR2 FQNEAQ (reference sequence). V was cut by 7 bases and J by 1 base, with 13 bases left in between. The CDR3 contains 14 residues. The CDR3 bases are TGTGCCAGCACCCCAATTTGGGGGAACACTGAAGCTTTCTTT. This codes for CASTPIWGNTEAFF.

CDR3 coding DNA: TGTGCCAGCAGTTGGGGGGCAGCCAATGAGCAGTTCTTC. This translates into CASSWGAANEQFF. The chain combines TRBV27 with TRBJ2-1; either TRBD1 or TRBD2 may supply D (6 bases each). V lost 4 bases, J lost 6 bases, and 10 bases lay in between. CDR1 MNHEY and CDR2 SMNVEV come from the germline V gene (reference sequence). The CDR3 is made up of 13 amino acids.

This clone was recorded once. The chain links TRBV4-3 to TRBJ1-1; D uncertain. Looked up from germline, CDR1 is LGHNA and CDR2 is YSLEER. V gave up 0 bases and J gave up 6 bases, with 8 bases separating them. The CDR3 is made up of 13 amino acids. The CDR3: CASSQDRRAEAFF. Here the CDR3 DNA reads TGCGCCAGCAGCCAAGATAGGAGGGCTGAAGCTTTCTTT.